This TCR beta chain stems from a study of T cell responses to AZD1222 COVID-19 vaccine. Findings and caveats of the study: With two AZD1222 doses given, Spike-specific TCR breadth and depth both rose. The reported proportion of spike-specific TCRs targeting unmutated variant regions was nearly half.

Using immunoSEQ multiplex PCR, the repertoire was profiled, and TCRdb retains in-frame clones only, with some absent. The table includes fewer than 150,000 clones, 85% to 95% detected once. Germline CDR1 reads SGHVS; CDR2 reads FQNEAQ. The CDR3 has 17 amino acids. Trimming stripped 2 bases from V and 0 bases from J, with 17 bases between. On this clone: Its antigen is as yet unknown.

The clonotype was recovered from an adult who received the AZD1222 COVID-19 vaccine. The sequencing used peripheral blood, collected 28 days after the second AZD1222 dose. This chain joins TRBV7-8 and TRBJ2-7; tentatively, D is TRBD1 (5 bases). CDR3 nucleotides: TGTGCCAGCAGCTTATTCGTTAAGGGTGGGGCCTCCTACGAGCAGTACTTC. Its protein is CASSLFVKGGASYEQYF.